This TCR beta chain is from a study of shared clonotypes between healthy human individuals. Study-wide results and caveats: Depth of sequencing was expected to influence donor clonotype sharing.

Each sample came from a Caucasian adult donor living in Nashville, Tennessee. The unsorted samples took tens of millions of PBMCs to get genomic DNA. CDR1 LNHDA and CDR2 SQIVND come from the germline V gene (reference sequence). The CDR3 is 15 residues long. The J segment lost 7 bases and the V segment lost 9 bases, leaving 14 bases of the junction unmatched. On this clone: Its antigen remains unknown.

Running of the assay took place at deep level. Profiling relied on immunoSEQ multiplex PCR, and the TCRdb table lists in-frame clones only, not all of them. The sample carries about 490,000 clones, over 65% recorded once. This sequence joins TRBV19 and TRBJ1-4; 7 positions match TRBD1. The sample taken for sequencing was PBMCs. The sequence was collected from a woman aged 40 to 55 in good health. Some clones in this sample may be carry-over from other donors' samples. DNA for the CDR3: TGTGCCAGCTGGGACAGCGCTACGGGAAGTGAAAAACTGTTTTTT. It encodes CASWDSATGSEKLFF.